This T cell receptor beta chain was found in a study of blood T cell repertoires in COVID-19. Here immunoSEQ multiplex PCR was the method, and the copy in TCRdb shows in-frame clones only, minus some. Seen here are 20,000 to 25,000 clones, approximately 84% observed once, and the top ten hold 3.2%. The receptor was derived from a man aged 40-49 years with acute or convalescent COVID-19. Sequencing was done on a sample of peripheral blood.

This CDR3 reads CASSLSGGGVQPQHF. The DNA of the CDR3 is TGCGCCAGCAGCCTCTCGGGAGGGGGGGTTCAGCCCCAGCATTTT. This chain connects TRBV5-1 to TRBJ1-5; a possible D gene is TRBD1 (6 bases). Trimming cost V 4 bases and J 6 bases, with 17 bases left between them. The V gene's germline CDR1 is SGHRS and CDR2 YFSETQ. The CDR3 totals 15 residues.